These T cell receptor beta chains were read from a single sample in a study of Ad26.COV2.S vaccination and SARS-CoV-2 variants. The protocol was immunoSEQ multiplex PCR, while the TCRdb copy is restricted to in-frame clones and leaves out a portion. The repertoire holds hundreds of thousands of clones, around 87% seen once, with roughly 3.5% in the top ten. The source material was peripheral blood, sampled in a trial of Ad26.COV2.S vaccine versus placebo. The receptors derive from a person between 18 and 59 years old who received the Ad26.COV2.S COVID-19 vaccine or a placebo. The CDR3 runs from the conserved cysteine through the conserved F or W. Fields, in order: J gene, V gene, CDR3 protein.

>TRBJ1-5|TRBV6-1
CASSERNSNQPQHF
>TRBJ1-2|TRBV5-1
CASKSQGSGNYGYTF
>TRBJ1-1|TRBV5-1
CASSPQGGNTEAFF
>TRBJ2-3|TRBV12-3/TRBV12-4
CASSFSENTQYF
>TRBJ1-5|TRBV4-2
CASSPINQPQHF
>TRBJ2-5|TRBV12-3/TRBV12-4
CASRRGTRETQYF
>TRBJ1-2|TRBV11-2
CASRPLTSYGYTF
>TRBJ1-2|TRBV11-2
CASSETGGYGYTF
>TRBJ2-7|TRBV5-1
CASSSTGTGGHEQYF
>TRBJ2-1|TRBV30
CAWSVSFGVSEQFF
>TRBJ2-7|TRBV3-1/TRBV3-2
CASSFRGEQYF
>TRBJ2-5|TRBV6-4
CAKRTGMRETQYF
>TRBJ2-2|TRBV4-1
CASSQGKDRPNTGELFF
>TRBJ2-1|TRBV10-3
CAISSTTGPPEQFF
>TRBJ1-2|TRBV19
CASSWTEYGYTF
>TRBJ1-2|TRBV6-4
CASSRGGLPPYGYTF
>TRBJ2-1|TRBV4-1
CASSQDGSESSYNEQFF
>TRBJ2-1|TRBV7-2
CASSPRGSRGASYNEQFF
>TRBJ1-1|TRBV5-1
CASSLSGLMNTEAFF
>TRBJ1-4|TRBV2
CATAGTDEKLFF
>TRBJ2-1|TRBV5-1
CASSSSGQYNEQFF
>TRBJ2-1|TRBV11-2
CASSLARDGSYNEQFF
>TRBJ2-1|TRBV7-3
CASSSPSVLAGSQSSYNEQFF
>TRBJ1-1|TRBV2
CASSFDSGFSVLAFF
>TRBJ1-6|TRBV7-2
CASSSRDRGSPLHF
>TRBJ2-7|TRBV5-6
CASSFRPGMDEQYF
>TRBJ1-3|TRBV4-1
CASSHGAGSGGNTIYF
>TRBJ1-1|TRBV10-1
CASSAGQSEAFF
>TRBJ1-1|TRBV12-3/TRBV12-4
CASSLIGTEAFF
>TRBJ2-2|TRBV28
CASSTLAGGAGELFF
>TRBJ2-1|TRBV3-1/TRBV3-2
CASSQPNGASGSNEQFF
>TRBJ2-5|TRBV12-5
CASGWGLRGETQYF
>TRBJ1-5|TRBV7-2
CASSLVQLEAQHF
>TRBJ1-2|TRBV19
CASTRTGLVSGGYTF
>TRBJ2-2|TRBV19
CASRWYGGTGELFF
>TRBJ2-2|TRBV7-2
CASSLAFQPGELFF
>TRBJ2-7|TRBV21-1
CASSTRRAHEQYF
>TRBJ2-7|TRBV12-2
CASRRDRGLTYEQYF
>TRBJ1-1|TRBV19
CASSIRWRGGTEAFF
>TRBJ2-1|TRBV12-3/TRBV12-4
CASSFQTGQKFF
>TRBJ2-3|TRBV2
CASGLDADTQYF
>TRBJ1-5|TRBV6-1
CASSEAGKLWRTGGVFGNQPQHF
>TRBJ2-5|TRBV4-1
CASSQGGTSVRETQYF
>TRBJ2-1|TRBV10-2
CASGNSGRKNEQFF
>TRBJ2-1|TRBV9
CASSMDGSSYNEQFF
>TRBJ2-5|TRBV6-5
CASSIAGPEETQYF